The next 26 T cell receptor beta chains were all read from a single sample in a study of cytomegalovirus exposure and HLA in healthy donors. Assay used: immunoSEQ multiplex PCR; TCRdb lists only in-frame clones, some missing. The sample lists hundreds of thousands of clones; around 88% were seen once. What was sequenced was PBMCs. All receptors come from a woman aged 25-40 years in good health and CMV-seropositive.

The chain couples TRBV2 to TRBJ2-6, with 9 bases fitting TRBD1. The CDR3 consists of 18 residues. V shed 7 bases, J shed 2 bases, and the junction held 12 bases outside the gene matches. Germline CDR1 reads SNHLY; CDR2 reads FYNNEI. The CDR3 nucleotides are TGTGCCAGCAACTATCTACGGGACAGGGAAGCTGGGGCCAACGTCCTGACTTTC. Its protein is CASNYLRDREAGANVLTF.

The DNA for the CDR3 is TGCGCCAGCAGCCAAGACAGGGTCAACTATGGCTACACCTTC. Protein sequence: CASSQDRVNYGYTF. The chain is built from TRBV4-1 and TRBJ1-2, with D possibly being TRBD1 (5 bases). Germline V gene data show CDR1 as MGHRA and CDR2 as YSYEKL. CDR3 length: 14 residues. The V end was cut by 0 bases, the J end by 2 bases, with 7 bases between.

The chain carries TRBV25-1 and TRBJ2-7, with 8 positions matching TRBD2. The V gene's germline CDR1 is MGHDK and CDR2 SYGVNS. V was clipped by 8 bases and J by 6 bases; unmatched bases: 12. This CDR3 is 14 amino acids long. The CDR3 nucleotides are TGTGCCAGCCATCTGACGGGGGGGACGGGCGAGCAGTACTTC. As protein: CASHLTGGTGEQYF.

This clone showed up just once. This chain uses TRBV2 with TRBJ2-7; D is ambiguous. The CDR3 consists of 13 residues. The V and J ends lost 5 bases and 12 bases respectively, with 20 bases between them. Germline V gene data show CDR1 as SNHLY and CDR2 as FYNNEI. CDR3 bases: TGTGCCAGCAGTTCACTACTCCTTGCCCTTAGGTACTTC. The encoded protein is CASSSLLLALRYF.

V gene TRBV28 combines with J gene TRBJ1-1; perhaps TRBD1 as D (5 bases). The CDR3 contains 15 residues. Germline V gene sequence: CDR1 MDHEN, CDR2 SYDVKM. Trimming pared 7 bases from V and 2 bases from J, leaving 17 bases between. Written as DNA, the CDR3 is TGTGCCAGCACCCGGGAGGTGGGGGGTAACACTGAAGCTTTCTTT. Its translation: CASTREVGGNTEAFF.

This chain uses TRBV5-8 with TRBJ1-1, with D possibly TRBD1 on 6 matching bases. CDR3 size: 15 residues. Germline assignment: CDR1 SGHTS and CDR2 YDEGEE. Trimming removed 4 bases from V and 3 bases from J, with 16 bases in between. In DNA, the CDR3 is TGTGCCAGCAGCCGCGAGACAGGAAGGGACACTGAAGCTTTCTTT. This encodes CASSRETGRDTEAFF.

The chain carries TRBV18 and TRBJ2-6, with 11 bases aligning to TRBD1. Germline loops: CDR1 KGHSH, CDR2 LQKENI. The ends lost 6 bases at V and 0 bases at J; junction bases unmatched: 13. CDR3 length: 20 amino acids. The CDR3 sequence: CASSQTQGQGDLSGANVLTF. In nucleotides, the CDR3 is TGTGCCAGCTCTCAAACCCAGGGACAGGGGGACCTCTCTGGGGCCAACGTCCTGACTTTC. Filled out from reference TRBV18 and TRBJ2-6, the complete variable domain reads NAGVMQNPRHLVRRRGQEARLRCSPMKGHSHVYWYRQLPEEGLKFMVYLQKENIIDESGMPKERFSAEFPKEGPSILRIQQVVRGDSAAYFCASSQTQGQGDLSGANVLTFGAGSRLTVL.

The CDR3 is CASSVQGAGEQYF. CDR3 in DNA: TGTGCCAGCAGTGTACAGGGTGCGGGCGAGCAGTACTTC. This chain joins TRBV27 and TRBJ2-7, with D tentatively TRBD1 (6 bases). Germline CDR1 and CDR2: MNHEY and SMNVEV (reference sequence). Between the trimmed V and J ends, which lost 5 bases and 6 bases, there was a span of 14 bases. This CDR3 spans 13 amino acids.

J is TRBJ2-7 and V is TRBV6-1; 10 nucleotides line up with TRBD2. CDR3 length equals 18 residues. Germline CDR1 and CDR2: MNHNS and SASEGT. Losses at the gene ends were 1 base for V and 3 bases for J; bases not matched to a gene: 12. The DNA of the CDR3 is TGTGCCAGCAGTGAAGTATGGGGGGCTAGCGGGAGACTCTACGAGCAGTACTTC. The encoded protein is CASSEVWGASGRLYEQYF.

The chain combines TRBV11-2 with TRBJ2-7; 7 bases agree with TRBD1. Trimming cost V 6 bases and J 2 bases; bases outside gene matches: 10. The CDR3 consists of 15 residues. The germline CDR1 and CDR2 sequences are SGHAT and FQNNGV. The CDR3, as DNA: TGTGCCAGCAGTCCCGGGACAGAATCAACCTACGAGCAGTACTTC. Translation: CASSPGTESTYEQYF.

V is TRBV18 and J is TRBJ2-1; 11 positions agree with TRBD2. The V segment lost 0 bases and the J segment 0 bases; nucleotides outside the gene matches: 4. This CDR3 contains 18 residues. CDR1 and CDR2 (germline): KGHSH, LQKENI. CDR3 loop: CASSPPGTSGYSYNEQFF. CDR3 bases: TGTGCCAGCTCACCACCGGGGACTAGCGGATACTCCTACAATGAGCAGTTCTTC.

This sequence joins TRBV27 and TRBJ2-2; D gene uncertain. Germline lookup yields CDR1 MNHEY and CDR2 SMNVEV (reference sequence). The V end was cut by 3 bases, the J end by 1 base, with 3 bases between. This CDR3 spans 13 amino acids. The CDR3 reads CASSFRNTGELFF. The CDR3 DNA reads as TGTGCCAGCAGTTTCAGGAACACCGGGGAGCTGTTTTTT.

J is TRBJ1-1 and V is TRBV4-2; unclear D gene. The CDR3 has 15 residues. V dropped 4 bases and J dropped 1 base, with 13 bases sitting between them. CDR1 is LGHNA and CDR2 is YNFKEQ in the germline V gene. CDR3 nucleotides: TGTGCCAGCAGCCCTCGCCGGGGAACGAACACTGAAGCTTTCTTT. It specifies CASSPRRGTNTEAFF.

The chain is built from TRBV6-6 and TRBJ2-6; TRBD2 is a possible D gene (5 bases). The CDR3 has 16 residues. Germline V gives CDR1 MNHNY, CDR2 SVGAGI (reference sequence). Between the trimmed V and J ends, which lost 3 bases and 0 bases, there was a span of 9 bases. CDR3 residues: CASSYYEGSGANVLTF. CDR3 coding DNA: TGTGCCAGCAGTTATTATGAGGGCTCTGGGGCCAACGTCCTGACTTTC.

This chain connects TRBV12-5 to TRBJ2-2; D possibly corresponds to TRBD1 (5 bases). Germline CDR1 is LGHNT and CDR2 is FRNRAP. The CDR3 consists of 14 residues. V shed 1 base and J shed 2 bases, with 5 bases lying between them. CDR3 nucleotide sequence: TGTGCTAGTGGTTTGGGGACAAACACCGGGGAGCTGTTTTTT. Its protein is CASGLGTNTGELFF.

J is TRBJ2-1 and V is TRBV10-3; TRBD1 aligns across 9 bases. V shed 10 bases and J 6 bases; nucleotides not matched to a gene: 10. Germline V lookup: CDR1 ENHRY, CDR2 SYGVKD. This CDR3 has 14 residues. The chain's CDR3 is CATLGTGWGNEQFF. CDR3 bases: TGTGCCACCCTAGGGACAGGGTGGGGCAATGAGCAGTTCTTC.

This clone was seen a single time. This rearrangement joins TRBV7-9 to TRBJ1-4, with D unclear. This CDR3 is 15 amino acids long. V was pared by 5 bases and J by 1 base, with 11 bases between. Germline CDR1 and CDR2: SEHNR and FQNEAQ (reference sequence). CDR3 coding DNA: TGTGCCAGCAGCACAAATGGGCAAACTAATGAAAAACTGTTTTTT. Encoded protein: CASSTNGQTNEKLFF.

The chain employs TRBV21-1 and TRBJ1-2. TRBV21-1 is marked as a pseudogene. This CDR3 has 14 amino acids. CDR3 DNA: TGTGCCAGCAGCCTATTACGGGGGTTACCCGGCTACACCTTC. Its protein product is CASSLLRGLPGYTF.

This clone turned up a few times. The V call is TRBV19, the J call TRBJ2-3, with 8 bases aligning to TRBD2. Trimming took 1 base from V and 1 from J; bases not matched to a gene: 4. The CDR3 totals 16 residues. Germline assignment: CDR1 LNHDA and CDR2 SQIVND (reference sequence). DNA of the CDR3: TGTGCCAGTAGTATAGCGGGAGGGCCGGGCACAGATACGCAGTATTTT. Translation: CASSIAGGPGTDTQYF.

The genes are TRBV27 and TRBJ1-4; D gene unclear. This CDR3 has 13 amino acids. From germline, CDR1 is MNHEY and CDR2 SMNVEV (reference sequence). The germline V and J ends were trimmed by 5 bases and 4 bases, with 8 bases remaining between them. DNA of the CDR3: TGTGCCAGCAGTAGCGGAAATAATGAAAAACTGTTTTTT. Protein sequence: CASSSGNNEKLFF.

The gene calls are TRBV5-6 and TRBJ2-1, with 8 bases lining up with TRBD1. Germline V lookup: CDR1 SGHDT, CDR2 YYEEEE. The ends lost 3 bases at V and 8 bases at J; junction bases unmatched: 1. This CDR3 contains 12 residues. Written as DNA, the CDR3 is TGTGCCAGCAGCTGGGGACAGGATGAGCAGTTCTTC. Translating it yields CASSWGQDEQFF. Full variable domain (rest looked up from reference TRBV5-6 and TRBJ2-1): DAGVTQSPTHLIKTRGQQVTLRCSPKSGHDTVSWYQQALGQGPQFIFQYYEEEERQRGNFPDRFSGHQFPNYSSELNVNALLLGDSALYLCASSWGQDEQFFGPGTRLTVL.

This clone was detected a few times. This rearrangement joins TRBV10-3 to TRBJ1-2, with 9 positions matching TRBD1. V gave up 5 bases and J gave up 8 bases; unmatched junction bases: 12. The CDR3 is 15 amino acids. Germline values: CDR1 ENHRY, CDR2 SYGVKD. CDR3 region: CAISFPGQGKEGYTF. CDR3 coding DNA: TGTGCCATCAGTTTCCCGGGACAGGGCAAGGAAGGCTACACCTTC.

The chain has TRBV25-1 and TRBJ2-7; TRBD2 agrees at 8 bases. The germline V gene encodes CDR1 MGHDK and CDR2 SYGVNS. Losses at the gene ends were 6 bases for V and 10 bases for J; bases not matched to a gene: 11. The CDR3 is 13 amino acids. The CDR3 loop is CASSRGGVSIQYF. The CDR3 nucleotides read TGTGCCAGCAGCCGGGGGGGGGTATCTATACAGTACTTC.

V gene TRBV19 combines with J gene TRBJ1-2; the D gene is possibly TRBD1 (5 bases). Germline V CDR1 and CDR2: LNHDA, SQIVND (reference sequence). The CDR3 extends over 12 amino acids. With 7 bases removed from V and 5 bases from J, the gap between germline ends came to 11 bases. In DNA, the CDR3 is TGTGCCAGTACGAAGGGGCTGTATGGCTACACCTTC. Amino acids: CASTKGLYGYTF.

The chain links TRBV27 to TRBJ1-5; D is unclear. Germline CDR1 MNHEY, CDR2 SMNVEV (reference sequence). V lost 2 bases to trimming and J lost 3 bases, with 5 bases between them. The CDR3 spans 13 residues. The CDR3: CASSLVSNQPQHF. As DNA, the CDR3 is TGTGCCAGCAGTTTAGTCTCCAATCAGCCCCAGCATTTT.

This clone has only one observation. The J gene is TRBJ2-6, the V gene TRBV9; no reliable D call. The CDR3 covers 13 residues. Germline loops: CDR1 SGDLS, CDR2 YYNGEE. V was pared by 4 bases and J by 5 bases, with 7 bases between. CDR3 sequence reads: CASSSPWANVLTF. The DNA for the CDR3 is TGTGCCAGCAGCTCCCCCTGGGCCAACGTCCTGACTTTC.